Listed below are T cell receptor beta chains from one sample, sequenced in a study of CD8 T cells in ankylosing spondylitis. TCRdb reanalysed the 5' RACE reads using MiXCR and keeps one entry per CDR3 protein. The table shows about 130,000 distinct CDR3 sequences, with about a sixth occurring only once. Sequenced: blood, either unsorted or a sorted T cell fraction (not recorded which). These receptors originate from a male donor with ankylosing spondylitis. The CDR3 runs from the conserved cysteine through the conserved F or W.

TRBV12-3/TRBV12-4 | CASSLIQPGELFF
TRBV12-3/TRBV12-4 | CASSFGLPPHNEQFF
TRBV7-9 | CASSHPPTGNEKLFF
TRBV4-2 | CASSLGQGIAKNIQYF
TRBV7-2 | CASSLTGWDEQFF
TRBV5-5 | CASSLAGTGGSYEQYF
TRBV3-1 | CASSQGRWSSYNEQFF
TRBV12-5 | CASGLGLTTTGYTF
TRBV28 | CASSLQQGLFYNSPLHF
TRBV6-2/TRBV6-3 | CASSRRADRYDTQYF
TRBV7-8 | CASRPLQTSGRNEQFF
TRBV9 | CASSASGLFTDTQYF
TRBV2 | CASSGRGDWGTDTQYF
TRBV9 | CASSAPTLAGVNEQYF
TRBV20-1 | CSARDRTSGTTRF
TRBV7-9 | CASSFPGLAAYEQYF
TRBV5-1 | CASSTRTENTEAFF
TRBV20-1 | CSALSTDRSSYEQYF
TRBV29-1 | CSVEWALHSYNEQFF
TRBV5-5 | CASSLVRTSGSEQYF
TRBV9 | CASSTEGELGELFF
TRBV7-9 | CASSLSGVGGELFF
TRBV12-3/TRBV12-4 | CASTNRERAQGWEQFF
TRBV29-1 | CSVEDKYSSYEQYF
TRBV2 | CASSETRGGQPQHF
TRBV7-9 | CASSLDRPNTEAFF
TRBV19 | CASSATGPVGYEQYF
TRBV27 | CASSLSQSSYNEQFF
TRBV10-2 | CASRNRGIYEQYF
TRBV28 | CASSFSRVYEQYF
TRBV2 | CASSVGRTSSYNEQFF
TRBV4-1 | CASSPNGGGFQPQHF
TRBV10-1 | CASSSRGAGTGELFF
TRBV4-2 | CASSQPLVAGVLGEQFF
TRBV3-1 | CASSPYRLGDTQYF
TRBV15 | CATSIAANTGELFF
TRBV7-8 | CASSLLGLAVRGNTGELFF
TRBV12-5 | CASGILGTSETYEQYF
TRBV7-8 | CASSFGTGEYEQYF
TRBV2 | CASNANLGLAADYEQYF
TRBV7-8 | CASSPRSLLGEKLFF
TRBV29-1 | CSVGGQGPYEQYF
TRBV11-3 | CASSLNPSQYNEQFF
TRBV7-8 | CASSLMGPYGDSYEQYF
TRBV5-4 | CASGWSRGDPSTDTQYF
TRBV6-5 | CASSYGGQTSYNEQFF
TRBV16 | CASSQSVGSSQETQYF
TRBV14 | CASSQGLGLEETQYF
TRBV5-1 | CASSLFGGTGNTIYF
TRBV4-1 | CASSQESDYSGANVLTF
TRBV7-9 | CASSLPLSKETQYF
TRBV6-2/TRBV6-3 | CASSTGTGELFF
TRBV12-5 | CASAPNTVVSEQYF
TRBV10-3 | CAISATGFEQYF
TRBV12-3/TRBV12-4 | CASSFSNTEAFF
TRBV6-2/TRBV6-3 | CASSYPFPRTGTYNEQFF
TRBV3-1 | CASSPFRAGGTDTQYF